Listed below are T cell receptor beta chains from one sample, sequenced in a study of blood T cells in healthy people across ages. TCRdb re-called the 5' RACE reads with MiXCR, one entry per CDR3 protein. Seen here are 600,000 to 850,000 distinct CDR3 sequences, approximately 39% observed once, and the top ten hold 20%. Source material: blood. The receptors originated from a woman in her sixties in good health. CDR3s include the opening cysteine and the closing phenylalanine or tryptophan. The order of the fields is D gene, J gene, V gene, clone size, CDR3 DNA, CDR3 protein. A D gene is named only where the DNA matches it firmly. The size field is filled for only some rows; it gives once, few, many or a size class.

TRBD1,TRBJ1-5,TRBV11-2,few,TGTGCCAGCAGCCCCGACAGGGCGGGTCAGCCCCAGCATTTT,CASSPDRAGQPQHF
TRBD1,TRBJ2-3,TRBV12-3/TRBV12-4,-,TGTGCCAGCAGTTCGACAGGGCGTAGCACAGATACGCAGTATTTT,CASSSTGRSTDTQYF
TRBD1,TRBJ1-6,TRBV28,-,TGTGCCAGCATCCATCACACAGGGGGCGGTTCACCCCTCCACTTT,CASIHHTGGGSPLHF
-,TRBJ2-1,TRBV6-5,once,TGTACCAGCACACCGGCGGGATTGGCCTACAATGAGCAGTTCTTC,CTSTPAGLAYNEQFF
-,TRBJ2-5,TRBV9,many,TGTGCCAGCAGCGTAGATTGGGAGACCCAGTACTTC,CASSVDWETQYF
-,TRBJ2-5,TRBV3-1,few,TGTGCCAGCAGCCAAGATTGGGGGGCGGGGGAGACCCAGTACTTC,CASSQDWGAGETQYF
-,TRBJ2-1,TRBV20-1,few,TGCAGTGCTAGCCTCACGACCAGGTACAATGAGCAGTTCTTC,CSASLTTRYNEQFF
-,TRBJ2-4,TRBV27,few,TGTGCCAGCAGTTTACTCAGGGCGACGAACATTCAGTACTTC,CASSLLRATNIQYF
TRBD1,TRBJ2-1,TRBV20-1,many,TGCAGTGCTCCGGGACAGGGAATTGGCAATGAGCAGTTCTTC,CSAPGQGIGNEQFF
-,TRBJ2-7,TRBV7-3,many,TGTGCCAGCAGCCCTAGCAGGGGGGATGAGCAGTACTTC,CASSPSRGDEQYF
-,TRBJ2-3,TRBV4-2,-,TGTGCCAGCAGCCATGAACGAAGCACAGATACGCAGTATTTT,CASSHERSTDTQYF
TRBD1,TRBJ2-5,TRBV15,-,TGTGCCACCAGCACCCGGGACAGGGTTGATGAGACCCAGTACTTC,CATSTRDRVDETQYF
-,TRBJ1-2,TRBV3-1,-,TGTGCCAGCAGCTACCGGGACCGCAGCTACTATGGCTACACCTTC,CASSYRDRSYYGYTF
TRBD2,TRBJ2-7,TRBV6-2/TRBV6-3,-,TGTGCCAGCAGTTACTTCTCTGGAGGGAGGGCCTCGTCCTACAATGAGCAGTACTTC,CASSYFSGGRASSYNEQYF